This entry is about one T cell receptor (beta chain). Its antigen is unidentified. A much larger clone lies a single base off, so this may be a read error. CDR3 length: 16 amino acids. V was trimmed by 6 bases and J by 0 bases, leaving 12 bases between them. Unique molecular identifiers were affixed to single, distinct cDNA molecules. TCRdb itself ran the 5' RACE reads through MiXCR, one entry per CDR3 protein. The repertoire holds approximately 26,000 distinct CDR3 sequences, 3.5% to 5% seen once, with 3.5% to 5% in the top ten. This sample is drawn from a study of early T cells in non-severe SARS-CoV-2 infection. About the research overall: Bulk RNA isolated from unsorted whole blood underwent sequencing; chains were not paired.

Whole-study findings and limits: Database matching using VDJdb favored anti-spike CD8 responses, with private and CD4 specificities left missing.

Specimen: whole blood. The receptor's source is an adult who was a healthcare worker with PCR-confirmed SARS-CoV-2 infection or an uninfected control (not recorded which). This chain links TRBV12-3 or TRBV12-4 with TRBJ1-6; D remains unclear. The CDR3 nucleotides are TGTGCCAGCAGCTGCCCGCAAAGCTCCTATAATTCACCCCTCCACTTT. Its translation: CASSCPQSSYNSPLHF.